One and the same sample provided the 32 T cell receptor beta chains below, sequenced in a study of CD4 T cells in relation to SARS-CoV-2 and coronaviruses. CD4+ T cells from unexposed donors were obtained before the COVID-19 pandemic (2011-2018). CD4+ T cells were isolated from the cells after roughly 11 days of culture. These receptors have no known antigen. Clones were read by immunoSEQ multiplex PCR, and TCRdb kept only the in-frame ones, dropping some. The table records some 25,000 clones, roughly 82% of them present only once. The material sequenced was CD4+ T cells from PBMCs, cultured in vitro. The receptors originated from a human donor in good health.

V gene TRBV6-5 combines with J gene TRBJ2-7, with D perhaps assigned TRBD1 or TRBD2 (5 bases each). Trimming removed 5 bases at V and 7 bases at J, with 18 bases between. CDR1 and CDR2 (germline): MNHEY, SVGAGI. This CDR3 region has 14 residues. CDR3 region: CASSPGTAPREQYF. The CDR3 coding sequence is TGTGCCAGCAGTCCGGGGACGGCTCCTAGGGAGCAGTACTTC.

Only one count was recorded for this clone. V is TRBV7-9 and J is TRBJ2-7, with 7 bases that match TRBD2. V gave up 5 bases and J gave up 3 bases; unmatched junction bases: 7. Germline CDR1 is SEHNR and CDR2 is FQNEAQ (reference sequence). The CDR3 length is 14 residues. CDR3: CASSPWGGIYEQYF. CDR3 nucleotide sequence: TGTGCCAGCAGCCCCTGGGGGGGAATCTACGAGCAGTACTTC.

In this sample, this clone turned up once. This rearrangement joins TRBV19 to TRBJ1-5, with 9 bases lining up with TRBD1. V lost 1 base to trimming and J lost 4 bases; unmatched junction nucleotides: 8. In germline, CDR1 is LNHDA, CDR2 SQIVND (reference sequence). The CDR3 sequence is 17 residues long. The CDR3 loop is CASSIVQRTGDNQPQHF. DNA of the CDR3: TGTGCCAGTAGTATAGTTCAGCGGACAGGGGATAATCAGCCCCAGCATTTT.

This clone was observed a single time. The rearrangement uses TRBV5-1 and TRBJ2-7; 7 bases are shared with TRBD2. CDR1 SGHRS and CDR2 YFSETQ come from the germline V gene. Losses at the gene ends were 4 bases for V and 5 bases for J; bases not matched to a gene: 12. The CDR3 sequence is 15 residues long. The CDR3 nucleotides read TGCGCCAGCAGCCTATCAAGTGAGGGAGGGAACGAGCAGTACTTC. Residues: CASSLSSEGGNEQYF. Together with reference TRBV5-1 and TRBJ2-7, the CDR3 gives the full variable domain: KAGVTQTPRYLIKTRGQQVTLSCSPISGHRSVSWYQQTPGQGLQFLFEYFSETQRNKGNFPGRFSGRQFSNSRSEMNVSTLELGDSALYLCASSLSSEGGNEQYFGPGTRLTVT.

This clone was counted between two and nine times. The chain carries TRBV19 and TRBJ1-5; D is undetermined. CDR3 size: 13 residues. From germline, CDR1 is LNHDA and CDR2 SQIVND (reference sequence). The germline V and J ends were trimmed by 3 bases and 4 bases, with 7 bases remaining between them. DNA of the CDR3: TGTGCCAGTAGTATCGCCCTTAATCAGCCCCAGCATTTT. This translates into CASSIALNQPQHF. Full variable domain (missing parts from reference TRBV19 and TRBJ1-5): DGGITQSPKYLFRKEGQNVTLSCEQNLNHDAMYWYRQDPGQGLRLIYYSQIVNDFQKGDIAEGYSVSREKKESFPLTVTSAQKNPTAFYLCASSIALNQPQHFGDGTRLSIL.

The gene calls are TRBV9 and TRBJ2-7, with D tentatively TRBD1 (6 bases). The length of the CDR3 is 16 residues. The germline gives CDR1 SGDLS, CDR2 YYNGEE. The V end was cut by 2 bases, the J end by 2 bases, with 17 bases between. CDR3 bases: TGTGCCAGCAGCGTTGCGTCCGGGACATCCCCCTACGAGCAGTACTTC. This translates into CASSVASGTSPYEQYF.

This clone was counted a few times. This chain uses TRBV30 with TRBJ1-4; D is unresolved. The germline V gene encodes CDR1 GTSNPN and CDR2 SVGIG (reference sequence). V lost 0 bases and J 8 bases, leaving 7 bases between the germline ends. This CDR3 has 12 residues. CDR3 nucleotides: TGTGCCTGGAGTGTTTTAAAGGAAAAACTGTTTTTT. Its translation is CAWSVLKEKLFF.

This clone came up a few times. The chain combines TRBV6-2 or TRBV6-3 with TRBJ1-1; 7 nucleotides align to TRBD1. V was pared by 0 bases and J by 6 bases, with 10 bases of the junction left unmatched. This CDR3 contains 16 residues. Germline assignment: CDR1 MNHEY and CDR2 SVGEGT. The CDR3 nucleotides are TGTGCCAGCAGTTACTCGATATCAGGGGGAAGGTCTGAAGCTTTCTTT. Translating gives CASSYSISGGRSEAFF.

This rearrangement joins TRBV5-5 to TRBJ2-5; D is undetermined. Germline V gene data show CDR1 as SGHKS and CDR2 as YYEKEE (reference sequence). Between the trimmed V and J ends, which lost 1 base and 1 base, there was a span of 14 bases. This CDR3 has 16 residues. The CDR3 reads CASSLWLSSSQETQYF. CDR3 nucleotides: TGTGCCAGCAGCTTGTGGCTAAGCTCAAGCCAAGAGACCCAGTACTTC.

V gene TRBV28 combines with J gene TRBJ1-2, with D maybe TRBD1 (6 bases). The V and J ends lost 8 bases and 6 bases respectively, with 16 bases between them. The CDR3 consists of 13 residues. Germline V gives CDR1 MDHEN, CDR2 SYDVKM. CDR3 amino acids: CASRVGGENGYTF. CDR3 nucleotides: TGTGCCAGCCGGGTAGGGGGTGAGAATGGCTACACCTTC.

This chain joins TRBV27 and TRBJ2-5, with TRBD1 matching over 9 bases. The CDR3 length is 15 residues. Germline CDR1 reads MNHEY; CDR2 reads SMNVEV (reference sequence). J lost 5 bases, V lost 6 bases, and 10 bases had no gene match. CDR3 nucleotide sequence: TGTGCCAGCAGGATAATACAGGGGGCGAGGGAGACCCAGTACTTC. The encoded protein is CASRIIQGARETQYF.

This chain links TRBV30 with TRBJ2-2, with D perhaps matching TRBD2 (6 bases). CDR3 size: 14 residues. V was shortened by 2 bases and J by 4 bases, with 11 bases between the two germline ends. CDR1 is GTSNPN, CDR2 SVGIG, per germline (reference sequence). The CDR3 nucleotides are TGTGCCTGGAGTCTAGCGTCGCGCACCGGGGAGCTGTTTTTT. As protein: CAWSLASRTGELFF.

The chain is built from TRBV29-1 and TRBJ1-1, with 9 bases aligning to TRBD1. The CDR3 is 14 residues long. The V gene's germline CDR1 is SQVTM and CDR2 ANQGSEA. V was pared by 4 bases and J by 0 bases, with 3 bases of the junction left unmatched. The CDR3 sequence: CSVVGTGMNTEAFF. The CDR3 nucleotides read TGCAGCGTTGTGGGGACAGGGATGAACACTGAAGCTTTCTTT.

CDR3 sequence: CASSQERRALEQYF. CDR3 nucleotides: TGTGCCAGCAGCCAAGAAAGGCGGGCGCTCGAGCAGTACTTC. The chain carries TRBV3-1 (or the pseudogene TRBV3-2) and TRBJ2-7, with a possible D match to TRBD2 (5 bases). The CDR3 is 14 amino acids. The germline V gene encodes CDR1 LGHDT and CDR2 YNNKEL (reference sequence). V gave up 0 bases and J gave up 6 bases, with 12 bases separating them.

The chain combines TRBV10-3 with TRBJ1-2; 10 bases align to TRBD1. V was pared by 4 bases and J by 3 bases, with 2 bases of the junction left unmatched. The CDR3 covers 14 residues. Germline-derived CDR1 and CDR2 are ENHRY and SYGVKD. The CDR3 protein is CAISGGTGDYGYTF. The CDR3 DNA is TGTGCCATCAGTGGGGGGACAGGGGACTATGGCTACACCTTC.

V and J are TRBV18 and TRBJ1-5; D not resolved. The V gene's germline CDR1 is KGHSH and CDR2 LQKENI. This CDR3 spans 16 amino acids. Deletions cut 2 bases from V and 3 bases from J, with 14 bases between. The CDR3 DNA is TGTGCCAGCTCACCAAGTACAGCAGGTTCCAATCAGCCCCAGCATTTT. Its translation: CASSPSTAGSNQPQHF.

The CDR3 here is CASSANPRGYPNIGVSGANVLTF. In DNA form, the CDR3 reads TGTGCCAGCAGCGCCAACCCTAGGGGCTACCCTAACATTGGCGTTTCTGGGGCCAACGTCCTGACTTTC. This chain joins TRBV9 and TRBJ2-6, with D perhaps matching TRBD1 (5 bases). The germline gives CDR1 SGDLS, CDR2 YYNGEE. V was trimmed by 3 bases and J by 1 base, leaving 32 bases between them. The length of the CDR3 is 23 residues.

The chain couples TRBV5-4 to TRBJ2-7; 7 bases are shared with TRBD1. This CDR3 region has 14 residues. Trimming cost V 4 bases and J 6 bases; bases outside gene matches: 10. Germline V gene lookup returns CDR1 SGHNT and CDR2 YYREEE (reference sequence). CDR3 sequence: CASSPRGSATEQYF. For the CDR3, the DNA is TGTGCCAGCAGCCCCAGGGGGAGCGCCACCGAGCAGTACTTC.

The gene calls are TRBV10-3 and TRBJ1-2; a weak D match, TRBD1 (5 bases). The V gene's germline CDR1 is ENHRY and CDR2 SYGVKD. The CDR3 runs 14 residues. The V gene lost 2 bases and the J gene lost 4 bases, with 11 bases spanning the gap. The CDR3 spells CAISEPRQPYGYTF. The CDR3 nucleotides read TGTGCCATCAGTGAGCCCCGACAGCCCTATGGCTACACCTTC.

The chain has TRBV20-1 and TRBJ2-1; a possible D gene is TRBD2 (5 bases). Per the germline V gene, CDR1 is DFQATT and CDR2 is SNEGSKA (reference sequence). The CDR3 contains 11 residues. Trimming took 5 bases from V and 3 from J, leaving 5 bases between them. The CDR3 spells CSARDYNEQFF. CDR3 DNA sequence: TGCAGTGCTCGGGACTACAATGAGCAGTTCTTC.

This rearrangement joins TRBV18 to TRBJ1-1, with a weak D call TRBD1 (6 bases). Germline V gene lookup returns CDR1 KGHSH and CDR2 LQKENI. The CDR3 consists of 15 residues. V lost 0 bases to trimming and J lost 4 bases, with 12 bases between them. The DNA of the CDR3 is TGTGCCAGCTCACCACCGTCAGGGGCAATCACTGAAGCTTTCTTT. Protein product: CASSPPSGAITEAFF.

The chain couples TRBV6-2 or TRBV6-3 to TRBJ2-1; D perhaps matches TRBD1 (6 bases). V was clipped by 0 bases and J by 6 bases, with 15 bases between them. The CDR3 is 16 residues long. Germline-derived CDR1 and CDR2 are MNHEY and SVGEGT. The CDR3 DNA follows: TGTGCCAGCAGTTACTCCCTCTTAAGACAGGCCAATGAGCAGTTCTTC. This encodes CASSYSLLRQANEQFF.

This rearrangement joins TRBV7-8 to TRBJ1-1; D might be TRBD1 (6 bases). The CDR3 totals 14 residues. Germline loops: CDR1 SGHVS, CDR2 FQNEAQ. The V and J ends lost 3 bases and 4 bases respectively, with 12 bases between them. This chain's CDR3 is CASSLSRGVTEAFF. In nucleotides, the CDR3 is TGTGCCAGCAGCTTGTCGAGGGGGGTCACTGAAGCTTTCTTT.

This rearrangement joins TRBV21-1 to TRBJ1-1; no DNA check was done on the table's D call, TRBD1. TRBV21-1 is classified as a pseudogene. The CDR3 totals 13 residues. This CDR3 is CASTSDKYTEAFF. In DNA, the CDR3 is TGTGCCAGCACCTCGGACAAATACACTGAAGCTTTCTTT.

The chain is built from TRBV7-2 and TRBJ2-7; 10 bases match TRBD2. Germline CDR1 SGHTA, CDR2 FQGNSA. V trimming: 3 bases; J trimming: 3 bases; junction bases outside the gene matches: 5. The CDR3 runs to 15 residues. CDR3 sequence reads: CASSFSGGPYYEQYF. Written as DNA, the CDR3 is TGTGCCAGCAGCTTTAGCGGGGGGCCATACTACGAGCAGTACTTC.

The chain combines TRBV5-1 with TRBJ1-2; 7 nucleotides align to TRBD1. CDR1 and CDR2 (germline): SGHRS, YFSETQ. This CDR3 region has 17 residues. V lost 0 bases and J lost 0; bases outside the gene matches: 8. The CDR3 reads CASSLDGTAEANYGYTF. Written as DNA, the CDR3 is TGCGCCAGCAGCTTGGACGGGACAGCTGAAGCTAACTATGGCTACACCTTC.

The J gene is TRBJ2-1, the V gene TRBV2; D not certain. Germline CDR1 and CDR2: SNHLY and FYNNEI. The CDR3 covers 12 residues. V gave up 2 bases and J gave up 10 bases, with 9 bases separating them. The CDR3 spells CASSEPSSEQFF. CDR3 nucleotides: TGTGCCAGCAGTGAACCGAGTAGCGAGCAGTTCTTC.

This clone was observed a few times. The CDR3 DNA sequence: TGTGCCAGCAGTCCCCCAAAGACAGTTTACGAGCAGTACTTC. Protein sequence: CASSPPKTVYEQYF. The V gene is TRBV6-2 or TRBV6-3, the J gene TRBJ2-7, with a tentative D call TRBD1 (5 bases). Per the germline V gene, CDR1 is MNHEY and CDR2 is SVGEGT. V was trimmed by 5 bases and J by 4 bases, leaving 15 bases between them. The CDR3 contains 14 residues.

The V call is TRBV5-5, the J call TRBJ1-1, with D maybe TRBD1 (5 bases). This CDR3 has 14 amino acids. Between the trimmed V and J ends, which lost 4 bases and 4 bases, there was a span of 14 bases. CDR1 SGHKS and CDR2 YYEKEE come from the germline V gene (reference sequence). CDR3 amino acids: CASSRRGTVTEAFF. DNA of the CDR3: TGTGCCAGCAGCCGGAGGGGTACGGTCACTGAAGCTTTCTTT.

The CDR3 region is CSGGPQETQYF. CDR3 nucleotide sequence: TGCAGCGGTGGGCCCCAAGAGACCCAGTACTTC. This chain links TRBV29-1 with TRBJ2-5; no definite D call. The CDR3 totals 11 residues. Germline loops: CDR1 SQVTM, CDR2 ANQGSEA. The V gene lost 7 bases and the J gene lost 1 base, with 7 bases spanning the gap.

The chain has TRBV5-6 and TRBJ1-2, with D possibly TRBD1 on 5 matching bases. The CDR3 spans 13 residues. V was clipped by 6 bases and J by 7 bases, with 16 bases between them. Germline values: CDR1 SGHDT, CDR2 YYEEEE. The chain's CDR3 is CASTQGGGLGYTF. DNA of the CDR3: TGTGCCAGCACCCAGGGTGGGGGTCTTGGCTACACCTTC.

The chain combines TRBV6-4 with TRBJ2-3; the match to TRBD2 covers 11 bases. CDR1 is MRHNA and CDR2 is SNTAGT in the germline V gene. There are 16 residues in the CDR3. Unmatched junction bases numbered 6, after V lost 5 bases and J lost 2 bases. The CDR3 DNA reads TGTGCCAGCAGTAAGTCTAGCGGGAGGACCACAGATACGCAGTATTTT. Its protein is CASSKSSGRTTDTQYF.